The 8 T cell receptor beta chains listed next were all sequenced from one sample in a study of T cell changes during pregnancy in multiple sclerosis. The data were produced by immunoSEQ multiplex PCR, yet TCRdb's version contains in-frame clones alone and is incomplete. The data hold 70,000 to 80,000 clones, with roughly nine tenths observed a single time. Sample: peripheral blood, taken before pregnancy. The receptors were gathered from a female donor with multiple sclerosis, enrolled in a pregnancy study.

The chain employs TRBV19 and TRBJ2-5; 11 nucleotides match TRBD2. The germline CDR1 and CDR2 sequences are LNHDA and SQIVND (reference sequence). This CDR3 region has 15 residues. The V gene end was trimmed by 6 bases and the J gene end by 4 bases; junction bases not matched to a gene: 7. Here the CDR3 reads CASSYPGLAAETQYF. The CDR3 DNA reads as TGTGCCAGTAGCTACCCGGGACTAGCGGCAGAGACCCAGTACTTC. Complete variable domain (other parts from reference TRBV19 and TRBJ2-5): DGGITQSPKYLFRKEGQNVTLSCEQNLNHDAMYWYRQDPGQGLRLIYYSQIVNDFQKGDIAEGYSVSREKKESFPLTVTSAQKNPTAFYLCASSYPGLAAETQYFGPGTRLLVL.

The chain couples TRBV5-1 to TRBJ2-7; D might be TRBD1 (6 bases). There are 12 residues in the CDR3. V lost 7 bases and J 6 bases, leaving 14 bases between the germline ends. The V gene's germline CDR1 is SGHRS and CDR2 YFSETQ. The CDR3, as DNA: TGCGCCAGCCAGGACAGCCGTTTCGAGCAGTACTTC. The encoded protein is CASQDSRFEQYF.

The V gene is TRBV15, the J gene TRBJ2-5, with a possible D match to TRBD2 (7 bases). This CDR3 comprises 16 residues. Between the trimmed V and J ends, which lost 0 bases and 4 bases, there was a span of 15 bases. In germline, CDR1 is LNHNV, CDR2 YYDKDF (reference sequence). The DNA of the CDR3 is TGTGCCACCAGCAGAGATAGAGGGGGGGCGGGAGAGACCCAGTACTTC. Translation gives CATSRDRGGAGETQYF. The variable domain in full, completed from reference TRBV15 and TRBJ2-5, reads DAMVIQNPRYQVTQFGKPVTLSCSQTLNHNVMYWYQQKSSQAPKLLFHYYDKDFNNEADTPDNFQSRRPNTSFCFLDIRSPGLGDTAMYLCATSRDRGGAGETQYFGPGTRLLVL.

The chain employs TRBV10-3 and TRBJ2-7; a possible D gene is TRBD2 (6 bases). V was clipped by 10 bases and J by 0 bases, with 13 bases between them. This CDR3 has 13 amino acids. CDR1 and CDR2 from the germline V gene are ENHRY and SYGVKD. The CDR3 bases are TGTGCCACCGGAGGGGACGCCTCCTACGAGCAGTACTTC. It encodes CATGGDASYEQYF.

The sample holds one count of this clone. The chain couples TRBV5-5 to TRBJ1-5, with D unclear. CDR3 length: 13 residues. V was trimmed by 2 bases and J by 6 bases, leaving 9 bases between them. Germline V gene data show CDR1 as SGHKS and CDR2 as YYEKEE (reference sequence). The CDR3 DNA sequence: TGTGCCAGCAGCTTTTTATCGGGTCAGCCCCAGCATTTT. Protein: CASSFLSGQPQHF.

The gene calls are TRBV6-4 and TRBJ2-1, with no clear D. Germline V CDR1 and CDR2: MRHNA, SNTAGT. The CDR3 is 14 amino acids. With 6 bases removed from V and 0 bases from J, the gap between germline ends came to 9 bases. The CDR3 protein is CASSRGSSYNEQFF. CDR3 bases: TGTGCCAGCAGCAGAGGTAGCTCCTACAATGAGCAGTTCTTC.

This clone occurred once. The V and J genes are TRBV19 and TRBJ2-7; tentatively, D is TRBD1 (6 bases). The CDR3 has 13 residues. Trimming removed 4 bases at V and 3 bases at J, with 10 bases between. Germline V gene data show CDR1 as LNHDA and CDR2 as SQIVND (reference sequence). The DNA for the CDR3 is TGTGCCAGTAGTACAGGGGACCACTACGAGCAGTACTTC. Translation gives CASSTGDHYEQYF.

As regards this clone: The sample carries other DNA sequences with the same CDR3. The chain employs TRBV19 and TRBJ2-7, with D unclear. Between the trimmed V and J ends, which lost 2 bases and 0 bases, there was a span of 8 bases. CDR1 and CDR2 (germline): LNHDA, SQIVND (reference sequence). The CDR3 has 14 residues. The CDR3 DNA follows: TGTGCCAGTAGTATATCGAGGAGCTCCTACGAGCAGTACTTC. It yields the protein CASSISRSSYEQYF.